This is a list of T cell receptor beta chains from one sample in a study of early T cells in non-severe SARS-CoV-2 infection. Using its own MiXCR run on the 5' RACE reads, TCRdb lists one record per CDR3 protein. This table holds over 100,000 distinct CDR3 sequences, about an eighth found once. The source material was whole blood. All receptors come from an adult who was a healthcare worker with PCR-confirmed SARS-CoV-2 infection or an uninfected control (not recorded which). The CDR3 runs from the conserved cysteine through the conserved F or W. The D gene is left open where the match is weak. The listing skips clone size in some rows; elsewhere it reads once, few, many or a size class.

j_call: TRBJ2-3
clone_size: few
d_call: -
v_call: TRBV11-2
cdr3_aa: CASSLGPTSSDTQYF
cdr3_nt: TGTGCCAGCAGCTTAGGTCCGACTAGTTCAGATACGCAGTATTTT

j_call: TRBJ2-1
clone_size: few
d_call: -
v_call: TRBV7-9
cdr3_aa: CANEPLYNEQFF
cdr3_nt: TGTGCCAACGAGCCCCTATACAATGAGCAGTTCTTC

j_call: TRBJ2-6
clone_size: -
d_call: -
v_call: TRBV7-6
cdr3_aa: CASSLVTDYLQTGANVLTF
cdr3_nt: TGTGCCAGCAGCTTAGTAACGGACTACTTGCAGACTGGGGCCAACGTCCTGACTTTC

j_call: TRBJ1-5
clone_size: few
d_call: -
v_call: TRBV15
cdr3_aa: CATSRDGSQPQHF
cdr3_nt: TGTGCCACCAGCAGAGATGGGTCGCAGCCCCAGCATTTT

j_call: TRBJ2-1
clone_size: many
d_call: -
v_call: TRBV3-1
cdr3_aa: CASSHRVIQGNEQFF
cdr3_nt: TGTGCCAGCAGCCACCGGGTTATCCAAGGCAATGAGCAGTTCTTC

j_call: TRBJ2-1
clone_size: many
d_call: TRBD2
v_call: TRBV5-1
cdr3_aa: CASSPGLAGLYNEQFF
cdr3_nt: TGCGCCAGCAGCCCCGGACTAGCGGGGCTATACAATGAGCAGTTCTTC

j_call: TRBJ1-2
clone_size: many
d_call: TRBD1
v_call: TRBV4-1
cdr3_aa: CASSQDPIRDRDGYTF
cdr3_nt: TGCGCCAGCAGCCAAGATCCTATCAGGGACAGGGATGGCTACACCTTC

j_call: TRBJ1-6
clone_size: few
d_call: TRBD1
v_call: TRBV9
cdr3_aa: CASSPRDSEYNSPLHF
cdr3_nt: TGTGCCAGCAGCCCTAGGGACAGTGAATATAATTCACCCCTCCACTTT

j_call: TRBJ1-1
clone_size: -
d_call: -
v_call: TRBV5-1
cdr3_aa: CASSQDPGENTEAFF
cdr3_nt: TGCGCCAGCAGCCAGGACCCAGGGGAGAACACTGAAGCTTTCTTT

j_call: TRBJ2-7
clone_size: -
d_call: -
v_call: TRBV3-1
cdr3_aa: CASSQEEGLRVPYEQYF
cdr3_nt: TGTGCCAGCAGCCAAGAAGAGGGGTTAAGAGTTCCCTACGAGCAGTACTTC

j_call: TRBJ1-4
clone_size: few
d_call: -
v_call: TRBV12-3/TRBV12-4
cdr3_aa: CASSSRTEKLFF
cdr3_nt: TGTGCCAGCAGTTCCCGGACAGAAAAACTGTTTTTT

j_call: TRBJ2-7
clone_size: -
d_call: -
v_call: TRBV6-5
cdr3_aa: CASSEPGRLWEQYF
cdr3_nt: TGTGCCAGCAGTGAACCGGGACGTCTGTGGGAGCAGTACTTC

j_call: TRBJ2-7
clone_size: few
d_call: TRBD2
v_call: TRBV6-5
cdr3_aa: CASSLGLAEDEQYF
cdr3_nt: TGTGCCAGCAGCCTCGGACTAGCGGAAGACGAGCAGTACTTC

j_call: TRBJ1-5
clone_size: many
d_call: -
v_call: TRBV20-1
cdr3_aa: CGGNRAGGLLNQPQHF
cdr3_nt: TGCGGGGGGAACCGCGCGGGGGGACTGCTAAATCAGCCCCAGCATTTT